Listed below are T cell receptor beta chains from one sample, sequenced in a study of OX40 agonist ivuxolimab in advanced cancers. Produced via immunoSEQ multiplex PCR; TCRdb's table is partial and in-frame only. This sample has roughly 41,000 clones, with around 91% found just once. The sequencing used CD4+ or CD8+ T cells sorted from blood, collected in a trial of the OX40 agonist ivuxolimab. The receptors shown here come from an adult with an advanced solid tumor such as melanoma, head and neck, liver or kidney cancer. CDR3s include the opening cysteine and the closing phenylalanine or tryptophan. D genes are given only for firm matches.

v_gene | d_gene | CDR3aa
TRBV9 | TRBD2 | CASSRAGVDGEQFF
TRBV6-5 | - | CASSSIQGGNEQFF
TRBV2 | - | CASSDPQLDSYEQYF
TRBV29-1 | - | CSVEPSSGNTIYF
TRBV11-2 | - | CASSFFQGPYEQYF
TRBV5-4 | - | CASSPSGLPPADTEAFF
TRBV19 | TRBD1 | CASSPLQGSNEKLFF
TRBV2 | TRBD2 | CASSSRVAGGNEQYF
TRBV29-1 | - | CSVEIGEDTGELFF
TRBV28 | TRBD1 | CASSNDRVHIQYF
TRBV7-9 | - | CASGGFLTDTQYF
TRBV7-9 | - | CASSSQGTSYNEQFF
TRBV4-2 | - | CASKSYDEAFF
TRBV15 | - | CATSRDRGSSRPQHF
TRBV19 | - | CASSTYDMNTEAFF
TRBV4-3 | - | CASSRAIVQGDEQYF
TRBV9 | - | CASSGGGPNPSGTQYF
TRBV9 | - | CASSSDEVNEQFF
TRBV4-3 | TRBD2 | CASSQDPAGVFTGELFF
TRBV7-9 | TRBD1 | CASSWTGGAKNIQYF
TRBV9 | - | CASSVHGPESGAQYF
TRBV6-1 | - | CASIPNPGYTEAFF
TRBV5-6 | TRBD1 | CASSFGTGIYGYTF
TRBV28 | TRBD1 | CASSLDRNSYEQYF
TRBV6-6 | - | CASSYIIRGYEQYF
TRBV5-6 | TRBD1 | CASSLGTGVTEAFF
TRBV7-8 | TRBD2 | CASSPEAGTSGYEQYF
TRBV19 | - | CASSQGYEQYF
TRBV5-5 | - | CASSLAGGLTYNEQFF
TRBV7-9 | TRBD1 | CASSPGGGNQPQHF
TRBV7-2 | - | CASSLAVVADEQYF
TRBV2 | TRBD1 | CASSDLVGQTNTEAFF
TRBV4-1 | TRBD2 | CASSPSGLAGEEQFF
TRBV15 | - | CATSSKLFF
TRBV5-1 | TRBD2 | CASSVTSGGAYNEQFF
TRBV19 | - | CASSMKGNYGYTF
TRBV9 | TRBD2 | CASSTSQRGGGTGELFF
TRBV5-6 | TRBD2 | CASSWGGGMDTDTQYF
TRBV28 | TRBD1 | CASKDRVDQPQHF
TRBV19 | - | CASSFTEGGSYEQYF